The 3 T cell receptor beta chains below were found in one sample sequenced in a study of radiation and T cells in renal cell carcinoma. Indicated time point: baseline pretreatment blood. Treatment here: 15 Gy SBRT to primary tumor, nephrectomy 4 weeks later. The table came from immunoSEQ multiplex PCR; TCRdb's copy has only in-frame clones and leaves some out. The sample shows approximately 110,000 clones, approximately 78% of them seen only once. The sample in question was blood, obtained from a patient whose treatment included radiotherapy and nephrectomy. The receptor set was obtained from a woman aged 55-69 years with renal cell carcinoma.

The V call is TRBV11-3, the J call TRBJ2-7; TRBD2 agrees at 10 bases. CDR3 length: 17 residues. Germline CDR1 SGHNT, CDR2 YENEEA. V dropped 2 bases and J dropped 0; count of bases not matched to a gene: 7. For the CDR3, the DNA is TGTGCCAGCAGCTTAAGAGCGGGGGGGTTAAGCTCCTACGAGCAGTACTTC. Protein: CASSLRAGGLSSYEQYF.

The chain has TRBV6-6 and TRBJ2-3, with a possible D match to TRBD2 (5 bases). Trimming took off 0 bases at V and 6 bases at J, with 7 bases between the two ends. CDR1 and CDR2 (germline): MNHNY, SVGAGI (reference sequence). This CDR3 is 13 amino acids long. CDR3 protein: CASSYSWEDTQYF. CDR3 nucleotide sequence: TGTGCCAGCAGTTACTCTTGGGAGGATACGCAGTATTTT.

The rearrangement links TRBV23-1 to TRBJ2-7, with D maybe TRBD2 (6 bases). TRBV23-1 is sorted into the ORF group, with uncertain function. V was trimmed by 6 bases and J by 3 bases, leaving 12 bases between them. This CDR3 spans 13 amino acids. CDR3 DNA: TGCGCCAGCAGGGGGCCCGGGAGCTACGAGCAGTACTTC. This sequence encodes CASRGPGSYEQYF.